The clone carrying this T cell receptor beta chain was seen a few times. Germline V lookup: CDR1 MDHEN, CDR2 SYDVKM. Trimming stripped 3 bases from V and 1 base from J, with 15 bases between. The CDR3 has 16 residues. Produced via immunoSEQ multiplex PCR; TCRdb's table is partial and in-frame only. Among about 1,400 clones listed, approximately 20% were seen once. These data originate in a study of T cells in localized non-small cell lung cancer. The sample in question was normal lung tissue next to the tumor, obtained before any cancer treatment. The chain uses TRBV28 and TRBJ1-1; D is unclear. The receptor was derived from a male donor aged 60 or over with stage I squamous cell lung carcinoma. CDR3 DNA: TGTGCCAGCAGTTTTCCGCGATTTCGGAAGAACACTGAAGCTTTCTTT. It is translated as CASSFPRFRKNTEAFF. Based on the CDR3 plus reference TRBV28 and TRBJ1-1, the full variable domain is DVKVTQSSRYLVKRTGEKVFLECVQDMDHENMFWYRQDPGLGLRLIYFSYDVKMKEKGDIPEGYSVSREKKERFSLILESASTNQTSMYLCASSFPRFRKNTEAFFGQGTRLTVV.